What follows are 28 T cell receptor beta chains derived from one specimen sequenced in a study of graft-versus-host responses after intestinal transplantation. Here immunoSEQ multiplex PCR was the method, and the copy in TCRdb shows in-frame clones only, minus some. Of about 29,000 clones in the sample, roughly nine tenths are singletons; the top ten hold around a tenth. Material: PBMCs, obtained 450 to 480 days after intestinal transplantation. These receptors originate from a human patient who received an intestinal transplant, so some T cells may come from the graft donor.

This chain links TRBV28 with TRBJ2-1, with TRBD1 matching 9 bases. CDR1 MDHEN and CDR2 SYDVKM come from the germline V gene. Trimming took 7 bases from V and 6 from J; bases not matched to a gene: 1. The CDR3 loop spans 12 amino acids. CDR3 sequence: CASKDRGNEQFF. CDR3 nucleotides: TGTGCCAGCAAGGACAGGGGCAATGAGCAGTTCTTC.

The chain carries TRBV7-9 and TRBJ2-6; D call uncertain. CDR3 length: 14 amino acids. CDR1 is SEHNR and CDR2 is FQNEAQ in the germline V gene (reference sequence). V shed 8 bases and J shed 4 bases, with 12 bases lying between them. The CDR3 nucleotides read TGTGCCAGCTTAACAGCGAACGGGGCCAACGTCCTGACTTTC. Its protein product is CASLTANGANVLTF.

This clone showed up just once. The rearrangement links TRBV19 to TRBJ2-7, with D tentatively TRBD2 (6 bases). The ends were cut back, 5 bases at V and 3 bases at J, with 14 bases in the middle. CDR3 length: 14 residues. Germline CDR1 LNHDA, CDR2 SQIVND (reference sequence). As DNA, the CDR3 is TGTGCCAGTAGTTTCGGTTTGGGGGGCTACGAGCAGTACTTC. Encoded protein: CASSFGLGGYEQYF.

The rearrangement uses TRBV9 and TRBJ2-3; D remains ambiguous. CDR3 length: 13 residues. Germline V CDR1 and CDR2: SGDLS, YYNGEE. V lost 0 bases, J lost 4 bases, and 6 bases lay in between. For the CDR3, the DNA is TGTGCCAGCAGCGTAGGCCCCCCAGATACGCAGTATTTT. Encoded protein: CASSVGPPDTQYF.

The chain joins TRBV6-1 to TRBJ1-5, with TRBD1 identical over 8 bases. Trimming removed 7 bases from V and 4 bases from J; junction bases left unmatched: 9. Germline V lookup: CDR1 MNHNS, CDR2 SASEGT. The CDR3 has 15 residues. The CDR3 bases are TGTGCCAGCACTTCGGACAGGGCGCATAATCAGCCCCAGCATTTT. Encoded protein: CASTSDRAHNQPQHF.

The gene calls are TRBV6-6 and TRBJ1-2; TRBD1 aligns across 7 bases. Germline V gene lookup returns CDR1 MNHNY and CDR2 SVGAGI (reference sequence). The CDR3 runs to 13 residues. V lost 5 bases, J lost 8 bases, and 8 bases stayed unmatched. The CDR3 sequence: CASSPSDRQGYTF. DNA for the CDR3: TGTGCCAGCAGTCCATCGGACAGGCAGGGCTACACCTTC.

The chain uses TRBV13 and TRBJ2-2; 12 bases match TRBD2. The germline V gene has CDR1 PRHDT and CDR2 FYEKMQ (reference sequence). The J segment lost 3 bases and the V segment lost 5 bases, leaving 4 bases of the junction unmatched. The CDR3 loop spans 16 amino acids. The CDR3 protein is CASSPRLAGDTGELFF. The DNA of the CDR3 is TGTGCCAGCAGCCCTAGACTAGCGGGAGACACCGGGGAGCTGTTTTTT.

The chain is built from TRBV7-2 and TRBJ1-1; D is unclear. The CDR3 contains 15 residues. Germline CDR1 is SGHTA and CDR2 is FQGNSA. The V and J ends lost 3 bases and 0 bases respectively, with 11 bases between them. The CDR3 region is CASSLSNIMNTEAFF. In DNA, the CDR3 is TGTGCCAGCAGCTTGTCTAACATCATGAACACTGAAGCTTTCTTT.

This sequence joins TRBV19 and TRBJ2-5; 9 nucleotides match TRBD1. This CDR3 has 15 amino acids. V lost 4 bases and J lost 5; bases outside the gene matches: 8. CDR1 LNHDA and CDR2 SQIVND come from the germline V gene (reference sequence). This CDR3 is CASSTPTGGGETQYF. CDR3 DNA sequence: TGTGCCAGTAGTACCCCTACAGGGGGCGGTGAGACCCAGTACTTC.

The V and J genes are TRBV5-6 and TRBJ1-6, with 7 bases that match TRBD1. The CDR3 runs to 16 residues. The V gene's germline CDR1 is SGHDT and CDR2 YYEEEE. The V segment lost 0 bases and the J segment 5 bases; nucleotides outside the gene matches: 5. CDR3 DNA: TGTGCCAGCAGCTTGGGAGGGGGCTACGATAATTCACCCCTCCACTTT. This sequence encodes CASSLGGGYDNSPLHF.

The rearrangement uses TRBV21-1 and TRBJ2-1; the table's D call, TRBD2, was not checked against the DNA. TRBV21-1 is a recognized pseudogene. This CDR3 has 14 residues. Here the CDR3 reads CASSKGERRNEQFF. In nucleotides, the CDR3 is TGTGCCAGCAGCAAAGGCGAGAGGCGCAATGAGCAGTTCTTC.

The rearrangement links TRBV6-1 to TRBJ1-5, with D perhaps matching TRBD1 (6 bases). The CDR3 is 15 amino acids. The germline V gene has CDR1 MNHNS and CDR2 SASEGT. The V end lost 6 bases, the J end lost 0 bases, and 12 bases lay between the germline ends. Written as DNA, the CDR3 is TGTGCCAGCAGGAGGGGGGGTTATAGCAATCAGCCCCAGCATTTT. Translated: CASRRGGYSNQPQHF.

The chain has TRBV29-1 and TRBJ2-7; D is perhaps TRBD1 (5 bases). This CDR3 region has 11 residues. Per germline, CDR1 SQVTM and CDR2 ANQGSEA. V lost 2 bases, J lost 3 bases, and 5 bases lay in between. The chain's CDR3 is CSVETGYEQYF. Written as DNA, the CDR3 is TGCAGCGTTGAAACAGGCTACGAGCAGTACTTC.

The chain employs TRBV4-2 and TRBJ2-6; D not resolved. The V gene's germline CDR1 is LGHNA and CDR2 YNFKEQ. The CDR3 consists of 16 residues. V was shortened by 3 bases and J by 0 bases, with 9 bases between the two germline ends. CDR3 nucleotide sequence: TGTGCCAGCAGCCAGGACGGAAACTCTGGGGCCAACGTCCTGACTTTC. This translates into CASSQDGNSGANVLTF.

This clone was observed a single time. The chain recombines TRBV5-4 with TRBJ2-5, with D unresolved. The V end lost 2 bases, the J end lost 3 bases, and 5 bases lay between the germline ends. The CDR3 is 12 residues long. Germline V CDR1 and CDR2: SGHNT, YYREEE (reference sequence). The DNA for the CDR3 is TGTGCCAGCAGCTTTGGAGAAGAGACCCAGTACTTC. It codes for CASSFGEETQYF.

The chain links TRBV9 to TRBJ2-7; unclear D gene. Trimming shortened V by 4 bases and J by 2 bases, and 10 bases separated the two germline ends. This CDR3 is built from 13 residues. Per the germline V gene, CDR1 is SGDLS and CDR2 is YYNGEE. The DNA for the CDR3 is TGTGCCAGCAGCCCCCCCGGTACCTACGAGCAGTACTTC. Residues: CASSPPGTYEQYF.

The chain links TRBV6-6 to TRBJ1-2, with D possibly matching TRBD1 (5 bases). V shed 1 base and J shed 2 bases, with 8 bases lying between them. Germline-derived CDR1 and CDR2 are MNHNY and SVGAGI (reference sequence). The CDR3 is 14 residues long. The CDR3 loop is CASSYWGDNYGYTF. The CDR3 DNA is TGTGCCAGCAGTTACTGGGGGGACAACTATGGCTACACCTTC.

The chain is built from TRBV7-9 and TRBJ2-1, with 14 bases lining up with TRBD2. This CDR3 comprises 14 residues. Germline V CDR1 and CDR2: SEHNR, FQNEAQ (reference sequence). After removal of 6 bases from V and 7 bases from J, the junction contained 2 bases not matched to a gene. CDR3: CASRRTSGGNEQFF. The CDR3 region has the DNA TGTGCCAGCAGACGGACTAGCGGGGGGAATGAGCAGTTCTTC.

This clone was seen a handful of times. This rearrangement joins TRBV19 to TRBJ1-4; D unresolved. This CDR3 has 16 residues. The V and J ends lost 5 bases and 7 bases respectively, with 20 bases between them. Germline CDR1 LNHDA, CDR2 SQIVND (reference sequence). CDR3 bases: TGTGCCAGTAGTCCGGGAACACCCGAAGAGAGTGAAAAACTGTTTTTT. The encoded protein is CASSPGTPEESEKLFF.

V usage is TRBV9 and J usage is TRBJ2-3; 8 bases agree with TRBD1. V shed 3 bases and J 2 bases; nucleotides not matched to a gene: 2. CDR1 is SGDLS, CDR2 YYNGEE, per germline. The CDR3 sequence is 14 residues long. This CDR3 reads CASSADRATDTQYF. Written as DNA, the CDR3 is TGTGCCAGCAGCGCGGACAGGGCCACAGATACGCAGTATTTT.

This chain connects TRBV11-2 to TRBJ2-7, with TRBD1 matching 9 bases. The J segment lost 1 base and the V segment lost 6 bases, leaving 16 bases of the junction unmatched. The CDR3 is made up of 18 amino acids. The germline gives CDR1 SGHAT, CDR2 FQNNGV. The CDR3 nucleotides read TGTGCCAGCAGTAGGGGACCGGGACAGGGAGAGGGATCCTACGAGCAGTACTTC. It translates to CASSRGPGQGEGSYEQYF.

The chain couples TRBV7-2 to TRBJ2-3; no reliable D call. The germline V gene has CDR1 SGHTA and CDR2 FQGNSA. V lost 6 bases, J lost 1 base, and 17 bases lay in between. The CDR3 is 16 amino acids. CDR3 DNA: TGTGCCAGCAGTCCGTCCAGAGCCCTTCGCACAGATACGCAGTATTTT. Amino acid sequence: CASSPSRALRTDTQYF.

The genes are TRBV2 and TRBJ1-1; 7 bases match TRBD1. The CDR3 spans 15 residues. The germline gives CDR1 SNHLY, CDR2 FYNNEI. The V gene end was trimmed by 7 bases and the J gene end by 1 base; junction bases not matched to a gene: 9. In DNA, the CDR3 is TGTGCCAGCATCCCGAACAGGGGCCAGAACACTGAAGCTTTCTTT. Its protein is CASIPNRGQNTEAFF.

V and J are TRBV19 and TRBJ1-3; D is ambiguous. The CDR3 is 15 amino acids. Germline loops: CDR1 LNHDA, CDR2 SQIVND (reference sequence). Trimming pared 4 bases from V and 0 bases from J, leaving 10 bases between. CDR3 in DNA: TGTGCCAGTAGTAGGCTCCTGAGCTCTGGAAACACCATATATTTT. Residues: CASSRLLSSGNTIYF. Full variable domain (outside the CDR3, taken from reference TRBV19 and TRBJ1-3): DGGITQSPKYLFRKEGQNVTLSCEQNLNHDAMYWYRQDPGQGLRLIYYSQIVNDFQKGDIAEGYSVSREKKESFPLTVTSAQKNPTAFYLCASSRLLSSGNTIYFGEGSWLTVV.

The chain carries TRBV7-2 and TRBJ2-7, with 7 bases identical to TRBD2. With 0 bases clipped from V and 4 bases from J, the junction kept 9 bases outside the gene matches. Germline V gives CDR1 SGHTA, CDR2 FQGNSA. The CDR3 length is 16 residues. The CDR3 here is CASSLAMGGNPYEQYF. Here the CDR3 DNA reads TGTGCCAGCAGCTTAGCGATGGGGGGGAACCCGTACGAGCAGTACTTC.

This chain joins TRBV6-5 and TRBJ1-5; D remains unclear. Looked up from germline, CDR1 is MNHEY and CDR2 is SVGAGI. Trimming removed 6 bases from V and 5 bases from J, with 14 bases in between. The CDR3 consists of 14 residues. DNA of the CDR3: TGTGCCAGCAGCCCACGAGGCGGAGATCAGCCCCAGCATTTT. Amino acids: CASSPRGGDQPQHF.

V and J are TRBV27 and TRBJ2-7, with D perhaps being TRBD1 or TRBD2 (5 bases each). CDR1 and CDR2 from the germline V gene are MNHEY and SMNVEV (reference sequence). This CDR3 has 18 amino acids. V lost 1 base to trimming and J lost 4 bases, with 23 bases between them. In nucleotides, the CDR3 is TGTGCCAGCAGTTTATGGGGGTCACCTGAGAGGGTCGGGTACGAGCAGTACTTC. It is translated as CASSLWGSPERVGYEQYF.

The CDR3 nucleotides are TGTGCCAGCAGCTTCCGGGACAGGGAACTTGACATGAACACTGAAGCTTTCTTT. Protein: CASSFRDRELDMNTEAFF. V is TRBV11-3 and J is TRBJ1-1; TRBD1 aligns across 9 bases. Unmatched junction bases numbered 11, after V lost 3 bases and J lost 0 bases. This CDR3 is built from 18 residues. Germline V gene data show CDR1 as SGHNT and CDR2 as YENEEA.